This is a list of T cell receptor beta chains from one sample in a study of T-cell memory formation after mild COVID-19. MiXCR, run by TCRdb on the 5' RACE reads, gives a single entry per CDR3 protein. The sample shows 150,000 or so distinct CDR3 sequences, about a third of them seen only once. Material: PBMCs or a T cell subset sorted from them (not recorded which). The receptors here all came from an adult woman who had mild COVID-19 (a few samples of this study predate the infection). Cell type and time point are not known. Both conserved end residues are part of each CDR3. The D gene is left open where the match is weak. Clone size is not always given. Where it is, it says once, few, many or a class for expanded clones.

>TRBJ1-1|few|TRBV19|.
TGTGCCAGTACAGCCTTTCGCATGAACACTGAAGCTTTCTTT
CASTAFRMNTEAFF
>TRBJ2-3|.|TRBV20-1|TRBD2
TGCAGTGCTAGAGACCTTCGGACTAGCAGCACAGATACGCAGTATTTT
CSARDLRTSSTDTQYF
>TRBJ2-7|.|TRBV20-1|.
TGCAGTGCTAGAGATCCGACAGTGGGCTACGAGCAGTACTTC
CSARDPTVGYEQYF
>TRBJ2-2|.|TRBV7-8|TRBD2
TGTGCCAGCAGCTTAGCCCCAAGACTAGCGGGGAGTACCGGGGAGCTGTTTTTT
CASSLAPRLAGSTGELFF
>TRBJ2-7|few|TRBV29-1|TRBD1
TGCAGCGTTTCGGGACAGGGCTACGAGCAGTACTTC
CSVSGQGYEQYF
>TRBJ2-3|.|TRBV6-5|TRBD2
TGTGCCAGCAGCCCCACCATTGGCGGGGGTAGCACAGATACGCAGTATTTT
CASSPTIGGGSTDTQYF
>TRBJ2-3|.|TRBV3-1|.
TGTGCCAGCAGCGGGGGGCCCTTCCCAACTAGCACAGATACGCAGTATTTT
CASSGGPFPTSTDTQYF
>TRBJ2-7|few|TRBV2|.
TGTGCCAGCAGCGCTGATGGCTACGAGCAGTACTTC
CASSADGYEQYF
>TRBJ2-7|.|TRBV10-3|.
TGTGCCATCAGTGAGTTGACCTCCTACGAGCAGTACTTC
CAISELTSYEQYF
>TRBJ1-2|once|TRBV19|TRBD1
TGTGCCAGTAGTAGAGGACAGGAAGTATATGGCTACACCTTC
CASSRGQEVYGYTF
>TRBJ2-5|few|TRBV5-1|.
TGCGCCAGCAGCTTTTATAGGGAGAGAGAGACCCAGTACTTC
CASSFYRERETQYF
>TRBJ2-3|few|TRBV5-5|.
TGTGCCAGCAGCTTTGGATCTGCTAGCACAGATACGCAGTATTTT
CASSFGSASTDTQYF
>TRBJ2-1|many|TRBV5-1|TRBD1
TGCGCCAGCAGGACAGGGTACAGGGACAATGAGCAGTTCTTC
CASRTGYRDNEQFF
>TRBJ2-3|few|TRBV7-9|.
TGTGCCAGCAGCTGGGGAGCGGACCCCACAGATACGCAGTATTTT
CASSWGADPTDTQYF
>TRBJ2-3|.|TRBV29-1|.
TGCAGCGTTAGGCAGCTCGCAGATACGCAGTATTTT
CSVRQLADTQYF
>TRBJ1-2|.|TRBV14|.
TGTGCCAGCAGCCGTACCATCTTTCCTGGCTACACCTTC
CASSRTIFPGYTF
>TRBJ2-3|.|TRBV20-1|TRBD2
TGCAGTGCCAACCCCAGCGGGAGAAGCACAGATACGCAGTATTTT
CSANPSGRSTDTQYF
>TRBJ2-1|few|TRBV4-1|TRBD2
TGCGCCAGCAGCCAAGGCCTTCTAGCGGGGGGTTACAATGAGCAGTTCTTC
CASSQGLLAGGYNEQFF
>TRBJ2-1|few|TRBV3-1|TRBD1
TGTGCCAGCAGCCGTCAGAGTAAGGCTGGACAGGGCGTCTTGAGCTCCTACAATGAGCAGTTCTTC
CASSRQSKAGQGVLSSYNEQFF
>TRBJ1-1|.|TRBV14|.
TGTGCCAGCAGCCAATTTAGGGAAGCTTTCTTT
CASSQFREAFF
>TRBJ2-1|.|TRBV24-1|TRBD2
TGTGCCACCAGTGAACCCATTCGACTAGCGGGACAGCAGTTCTTC
CATSEPIRLAGQQFF
>TRBJ2-6|.|TRBV5-1|TRBD1
TGCGCCAGCAGCCCAGGGGACAGCATGTTGTCTGGGGCCAACGTCCTGACTTTC
CASSPGDSMLSGANVLTF
>TRBJ2-5|.|TRBV7-9|TRBD1
TGTGCCAGCAGCGCGGACAGGGCCATTGCGACCCAGTACTTC
CASSADRAIATQYF
>TRBJ1-2|.|TRBV5-6|.
TGTGCCAGCAGCCATCGGGGGGCGTCGGTTGTCTATGGCTACACCTTC
CASSHRGASVVYGYTF
>TRBJ2-3|.|TRBV15|.
TGTGCCACCAGCAGAGAAGGGGGGAACACAGATACGCAGTATTTT
CATSREGGNTDTQYF
>TRBJ2-2|.|TRBV7-6|.
TGTGCCAGCAGCTTAGCAACGAACACCGGGGAGCTGTTTTTT
CASSLATNTGELFF
>TRBJ2-1|few|TRBV5-1|.
TGCGCCAGCAGCTGGACAGCTTACAATGAGCAGTTCTTC
CASSWTAYNEQFF
>TRBJ2-6|.|TRBV7-2|TRBD1
TGTGCCAGCAGCCCGACGACAGGGACTGGGGCCAACGTCCTGACTTTC
CASSPTTGTGANVLTF
>TRBJ2-3|.|TRBV5-5|TRBD1
TGTGCCAGCAGCGGGGCGGGACAGGGAATCGATACGCAGTATTTT
CASSGAGQGIDTQYF
>TRBJ1-1|few|TRBV6-1|.
TGTGCCAGCAGTGAAGCGTGGGCAGGGGCGCGCACTGAAGCTTTCTTT
CASSEAWAGARTEAFF
>TRBJ1-5|.|TRBV18|.
TGTGCCAGCTCACTCCTTGATAGCAATCAGCCCCAGCATTTT
CASSLLDSNQPQHF
>TRBJ1-5|.|TRBV20-1|.
TGCAGTGCCCCCGGCCCACTGGGTCGAGCCCAGCATTTT
CSAPGPLGRAQHF
>TRBJ2-1|few|TRBV7-6|TRBD1
TGTGCCAGCAGCTTTGGGTCAGGGGGTGAGCAGTTCTTC
CASSFGSGGEQFF
>TRBJ2-1|.|TRBV20-1|.
TGCAGTGCTAGAGAAATCGGGGGACCAACCTACAATGAGCAGTTCTTC
CSAREIGGPTYNEQFF
>TRBJ2-3|few|TRBV7-2|.
TGTGCCAGCAGCCGGACCTTCGGGTATCGGGATACGCAGTATTTT
CASSRTFGYRDTQYF
>TRBJ2-7|once|TRBV11-2|.
TGTGCCAGCAGCTACAGTGCGTACGAGCAGTACTTC
CASSYSAYEQYF
>TRBJ2-5|.|TRBV6-5|.
TGTGCCAGCAGTTGGACGGACCTCAGGGAGACCCAGTACTTC
CASSWTDLRETQYF
>TRBJ2-3|.|TRBV18|.
TGTGCCAGCTCACCACTTAGCGGAACCACAGATACGCAGTATTTT
CASSPLSGTTDTQYF
>TRBJ2-3|.|TRBV6-6|.
TGTGCCAGCACCATCGACTGGACCCACACAGATACGCAGTATTTT
CASTIDWTHTDTQYF
>TRBJ1-6|.|TRBV5-1|TRBD1
TGCGCCAGCAGCTGGGGACAGGACGTAGGGGCACCCCTCCACTTT
CASSWGQDVGAPLHF
>TRBJ2-7|.|TRBV12-5|TRBD2
TGTGCTAGTGGTTTGGCCCCCGGCGGGGGTAGAGTCTACGAGCAGTACTTC
CASGLAPGGGRVYEQYF